The rows below give T cell receptor beta chains drawn from one sample of a study of blood T cell repertoires in COVID-19. Repertoires were generated with immunoSEQ multiplex PCR, while TCRdb's copy carries only in-frame clones and drops some. The sample records 100,000 to 150,000 clones, roughly 84% being singletons. Sequenced sample: peripheral blood. The receptors come from a man aged 55 to 70 with acute or convalescent COVID-19. Each CDR3 is given with its conserved first and last residue. A D gene is named only where the DNA matches it firmly. Not every row has a clone size; where given, it reads once, few, many or a size class.

J gene,D gene,clone size,V gene,CDR3 DNA,CDR3 protein
TRBJ2-7,.,once,TRBV19,TGTGCCAGTAGAGTCACGGGGTCCAGCTCCTACGAGCAGTACTTC,CASRVTGSSSYEQYF
TRBJ2-5,TRBD2,.,TRBV7-2,TGTGCCAGCAGCTTAAGCTTGGGTAGCGGGCAAGAGACCCAGTACTTC,CASSLSLGSGQETQYF
TRBJ2-1,.,.,TRBV11-3,TGTGCCAGCAGCCAGATTAACAGGATCTACAATGAGCAGTTCTTC,CASSQINRIYNEQFF
TRBJ2-1,TRBD2,.,TRBV5-1,TGCGCCAGCAGCTTGAATCCCGGACTAGCCAATGAGCAGTTCTTC,CASSLNPGLANEQFF
TRBJ2-5,TRBD2,.,TRBV5-1,TGCGCCAGCAGCTTGGGACTAGCGGGGGGACCCCTCCAAGAGACCCAGTACTTC,CASSLGLAGGPLQETQYF
TRBJ2-3,TRBD1,.,TRBV19,TGTGCCAGTAGGGACAGGGGGACAGATACGCAGTATTTT,CASRDRGTDTQYF
TRBJ2-7,.,.,TRBV19,TGTGCCAGTAGTATAGATTCGGGGGGCCTCTACGAGCAGTACTTC,CASSIDSGGLYEQYF
TRBJ2-1,.,.,TRBV5-6,TGTGCCAGCAGCTACTTAGCGGCTCCCTACAATGAGCAGTTCTTC,CASSYLAAPYNEQFF
TRBJ1-2,TRBD1,once,TRBV6-4,TGTGCCAGCAGTGACTCGGACAGGGGGCTAGGTGGCTACACCTTC,CASSDSDRGLGGYTF
TRBJ2-3,TRBD1,.,TRBV15,TGTGCCACCAGCAGAGACAGGGGGCAACAGAATACGCAGTATTTT,CATSRDRGQQNTQYF
TRBJ1-2,TRBD1,.,TRBV10-2,TGCGCCAGCAGTTCGACAGGGTCTGACTATGGCTACACCTTC,CASSSTGSDYGYTF
TRBJ2-4,.,.,TRBV5-1,TGCGCCAGCAGCTTGCCTAGCGAAAACATTCAGTACTTC,CASSLPSENIQYF
TRBJ2-1,TRBD1,.,TRBV29-1,TGCAGCGTTGCCGGGACAGGGTACAATGAGCAGTTCTTC,CSVAGTGYNEQFF
TRBJ2-7,.,once,TRBV9,TGTGCCAGCAGCGTAGGCAGGGTGGGGGAGCAGTACTTC,CASSVGRVGEQYF
TRBJ2-7,TRBD2,many,TRBV10-3,TGTGCCATCGGCCCCAGCGGGGGGGCTTACGAGCAGTACTTC,CAIGPSGGAYEQYF
TRBJ1-1,.,few,TRBV7-2,TGTGCCAGCAGCTTACAGGTGACGAACACTGAAGCTTTCTTT,CASSLQVTNTEAFF
TRBJ2-1,.,.,TRBV19,TGTGCCAGTACCCCTGGTGGGGCGCGTTACAATGAGCAGTTCTTC,CASTPGGARYNEQFF
TRBJ2-7,.,.,TRBV6-1,TGTGCCAGCAGTGAAGTCCCTCGGGGGGCAGAACCCGAGCAGTACTTC,CASSEVPRGAEPEQYF
TRBJ2-1,TRBD2,.,TRBV24-1,TGTGCCACCAGTGATTCTCTAGCGGGGGCCCTCAATGAGCAGTTCTTC,CATSDSLAGALNEQFF
TRBJ2-2,.,few,TRBV18,TGTGCCAGCTCTCACAGAGGCATTTACAGGGAGAACACCGGGGAGCTGTTTTTT,CASSHRGIYRENTGELFF
TRBJ1-5,TRBD1,once,TRBV2,TGTGCCAGCAGCCGGCAGGGGGCCGGGCAGCCCCAGCATTTT,CASSRQGAGQPQHF
TRBJ2-3,TRBD1,once,TRBV9,TGTGCCAGCAGCCCAAGAACCGGACAGGGGGCCACAGATACGCAGTATTTT,CASSPRTGQGATDTQYF
TRBJ2-5,TRBD1,.,TRBV19,TGTGCCAGTAGCGGCACCGACAGGGGTGAGACCCAGTACTTC,CASSGTDRGETQYF
TRBJ1-6,TRBD1,.,TRBV6-5,TGTGCGAGGGACAGTCAAAGCTCCTATAATTCACCCCTCCACTTT,CARDSQSSYNSPLHF
TRBJ2-2,.,few,TRBV27,TGTGCCAGCAGTTTAGACAGACTCACCGGGGAGCTGTTTTTT,CASSLDRLTGELFF
TRBJ2-1,TRBD1,.,TRBV2,TGTGCCAGCAGCCAACCAACTCCCGACAGGGGATACAATGAGCAGTTCTTC,CASSQPTPDRGYNEQFF
TRBJ2-6,.,.,TRBV6-5,TGTGCCAGCAGTTCCCTAAGCTCTGGGGCCAACGTCCTGACTTTC,CASSSLSSGANVLTF
TRBJ2-7,TRBD2,.,TRBV19,TGTGCCAGTAGTCCCGGGACTAGCGGGGGAGGCGAGCAGTACTTC,CASSPGTSGGGEQYF
TRBJ2-7,TRBD1,.,TRBV5-1,TGCGCCAGCAGTGACAGGGGGCGCGAGGGAGGCCACGAGCAGTACTTC,CASSDRGREGGHEQYF
TRBJ2-3,TRBD2,.,TRBV7-3,TGTGCCAGCAGCCGAGCGGGGGGGAGCACAGATACGCAGTATTTT,CASSRAGGSTDTQYF
TRBJ2-7,.,few,TRBV2,TGTGCCAGCAACCGGGACACTTCCTACGAGCAGTACTTC,CASNRDTSYEQYF
TRBJ2-7,.,.,TRBV24-1,TGTGCCACCAGTGACCAGAGACAGGTTAAAGGGTACGAGCAGTACTTC,CATSDQRQVKGYEQYF
TRBJ1-4,.,few,TRBV7-2,TGTGCCAGCAGCTTAGCTGCAGGGTTCTGGACGGGTGAAAAACTGTTTTTT,CASSLAAGFWTGEKLFF
TRBJ2-2,TRBD2,.,TRBV5-1,TGCGCCAGCAGCACTCGGGGCGGGGGGCTCTCCGCCGGGGAGCTGTTTTTT,CASSTRGGGLSAGELFF
TRBJ2-7,TRBD2,.,TRBV5-1,TGCGCCAGCAGCTTTACCCGACTAGCGGGGGAGGTGTACGAGCAGTACTTC,CASSFTRLAGEVYEQYF
TRBJ2-2,TRBD1,.,TRBV5-1,TGCGCCAGCAGCTTGGGACAGGGGATACGGACCGGGGAGCTGTTTTTT,CASSLGQGIRTGELFF
TRBJ2-2,TRBD1,.,TRBV28,TGTGCCAGCAACAGGGGGGTAGGGTTTACCGGGGAGCTGTTTTTT,CASNRGVGFTGELFF
TRBJ1-2,TRBD1,once,TRBV2,TGTGCCAGCAGGGCCGGAGGGACAGGGCCTTATGGCTACACCTTC,CASRAGGTGPYGYTF
TRBJ1-1,TRBD1,.,TRBV30,TGTGCCTGGAGTGTAGGGGACAGGGGGCGAGCGGGGAACACTGAAGCTTTCTTT,CAWSVGDRGRAGNTEAFF
TRBJ1-6,.,.,TRBV2,TGTGCCAGCAGTGCCGGGAATTCACCCCTCCACTTT,CASSAGNSPLHF
TRBJ2-1,.,.,TRBV29-1,TGCAGCGTTGAAGTCCACTCTGAGCAGTTCTTC,CSVEVHSEQFF
TRBJ1-4,.,.,TRBV4-2,TGTGCCAGCAGCCAAGAAGATTGGGCTTTGGAAAAACTGTTTTTT,CASSQEDWALEKLFF
TRBJ2-7,.,.,TRBV9,TGTGCCAGCAGCGTAGAGGCAGGGGCACACTACGAGCAGTACTTC,CASSVEAGAHYEQYF
TRBJ1-2,.,.,TRBV3-1/TRBV3-2,TGTGCCAGCAGCCGAGGACAGATGTATGGCTACACCTTC,CASSRGQMYGYTF
TRBJ2-1,.,.,TRBV5-4,TGTGCCAGCAGCTTGGAAGCGACCTACAATGAGCAGTTCTTC,CASSLEATYNEQFF
TRBJ1-6,TRBD1,.,TRBV5-8,TGTGCCAGCAGCACGATGACAGGGTATAATTCACCCCTCCACTTT,CASSTMTGYNSPLHF
TRBJ1-4,.,.,TRBV28,TGTGCCAGCAGCTTTGCAACTAATGAAAAACTGTTTTTT,CASSFATNEKLFF
TRBJ1-5,.,.,TRBV6-5,TGTGCCAGCAGTTACTCCCCAGGTCAGCCCCAGCATTTT,CASSYSPGQPQHF
TRBJ1-3,TRBD1,.,TRBV19,TGTGCCACCTCGGACAGGGGGGCTGGAAACACCATATATTTT,CATSDRGAGNTIYF
TRBJ1-5,.,.,TRBV7-2,TGTGCCAGCAGCTTAAGGCAGGTTGATCAGCCCCAGCATTTT,CASSLRQVDQPQHF
TRBJ1-1,.,.,TRBV29-1,TGCAGCGTTGCGGTTGACAGGAACACTGAAGCTTTCTTT,CSVAVDRNTEAFF
TRBJ2-3,TRBD2,.,TRBV25-1,TGTGCCAGCAGTGAATACTCTAGCGGGGGTGCGGATACGCAGTATTTT,CASSEYSSGGADTQYF